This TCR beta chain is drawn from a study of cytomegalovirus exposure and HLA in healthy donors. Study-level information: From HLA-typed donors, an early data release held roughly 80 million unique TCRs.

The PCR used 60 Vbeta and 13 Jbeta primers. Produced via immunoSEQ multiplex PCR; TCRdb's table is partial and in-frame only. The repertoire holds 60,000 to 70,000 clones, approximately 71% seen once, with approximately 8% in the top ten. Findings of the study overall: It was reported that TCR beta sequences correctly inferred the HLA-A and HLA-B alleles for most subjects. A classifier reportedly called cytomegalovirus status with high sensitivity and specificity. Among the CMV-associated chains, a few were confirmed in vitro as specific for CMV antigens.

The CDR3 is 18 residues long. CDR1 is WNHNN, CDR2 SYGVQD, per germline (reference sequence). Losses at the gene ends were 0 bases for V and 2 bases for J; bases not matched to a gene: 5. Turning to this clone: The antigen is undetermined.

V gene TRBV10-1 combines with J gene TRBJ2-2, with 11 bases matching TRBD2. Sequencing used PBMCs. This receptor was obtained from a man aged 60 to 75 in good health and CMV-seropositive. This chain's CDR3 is CASSESLAGGGNTGELFF. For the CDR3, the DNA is TGCGCCAGCAGTGAGTCGCTAGCGGGAGGCGGTAACACCGGGGAGCTGTTTTTT.